The rows below give T cell receptor beta chains drawn from one sample of a study of blood T cells in healthy people across ages. TCRdb processed the 5' RACE reads anew with MiXCR; each CDR3 protein has one entry. The repertoire consists of hundreds of thousands of distinct CDR3 sequences, with roughly 60% occurring once and the leading ten covering about 20%. Sample: blood. Receptors originate from a man aged 25-45 years in good health. CDR3s include the opening cysteine and the closing phenylalanine or tryptophan. Each record gives: CDR3 protein, CDR3 DNA, D gene, J gene, clone size, V gene. The D gene is left open where the match is weak. Rows may omit the clone size; those that give it use once, few, many or a size class.

CDR3 protein: CASSFISTGGYEQYF
CDR3 DNA: TGTGCCAGCAGCTTCATTTCAACAGGGGGCTACGAGCAGTACTTC
D gene: TRBD1
J gene: TRBJ2-7
clone size: -
V gene: TRBV7-2

CDR3 protein: CSAMPWGGGRNEQFF
CDR3 DNA: TGCAGTGCTATGCCCTGGGGGGGAGGGAGAAATGAGCAGTTCTTC
D gene: TRBD2
J gene: TRBJ2-1
clone size: few
V gene: TRBV20-1

CDR3 protein: CASGRVAGGNTEAFF
CDR3 DNA: TGTGCCAGCGGGAGGGTGGCCGGCGGGAACACTGAAGCTTTCTTT
D gene: -
J gene: TRBJ1-1
clone size: -
V gene: TRBV7-6

CDR3 protein: CASSVGVAPNEKLFF
CDR3 DNA: TGTGCCAGCAGCGTAGGAGTAGCACCTAATGAAAAACTGTTTTTT
D gene: -
J gene: TRBJ1-4
clone size: -
V gene: TRBV9

CDR3 protein: CASSASFTDTQYF
CDR3 DNA: TGTGCCAGCAGTGCATCCTTCACAGATACGCAGTATTTT
D gene: -
J gene: TRBJ2-3
clone size: -
V gene: TRBV6-4

CDR3 protein: CASSQNGGGDTQYF
CDR3 DNA: TGTGCCAGCAGCCAAAATGGGGGGGGAGATACGCAGTATTTT
D gene: TRBD2
J gene: TRBJ2-3
clone size: -
V gene: TRBV4-2

CDR3 protein: CATASGSSYNEQFF
CDR3 DNA: TGTGCCACCGCTAGCGGGAGCTCCTACAATGAGCAGTTCTTC
D gene: TRBD2
J gene: TRBJ2-1
clone size: -
V gene: TRBV24-1

CDR3 protein: CASSIQGATDTQYF
CDR3 DNA: TGCGCCAGCAGTATCCAGGGGGCCACAGATACGCAGTATTTT
D gene: TRBD1
J gene: TRBJ2-3
clone size: -
V gene: TRBV5-1

CDR3 protein: CASSYRQGIDYGYTF
CDR3 DNA: TGTGCCAGCAGTTACCGGCAGGGGATAGACTATGGCTACACCTTC
D gene: -
J gene: TRBJ1-2
clone size: few
V gene: TRBV6-5

CDR3 protein: CAGSLVGTANYGYTF
CDR3 DNA: TGTGCCGGCAGCTTAGTAGGGACAGCTAACTATGGCTACACCTTC
D gene: TRBD1
J gene: TRBJ1-2
clone size: once
V gene: TRBV11-2

CDR3 protein: CASNPLGRGSPSQHF
CDR3 DNA: TGTGCCAGCAATCCATTGGGGCGGGGTTCTCCATCCCAGCATTTT
D gene: -
J gene: TRBJ1-5
clone size: -
V gene: TRBV2

CDR3 protein: CAIRPGLAGYQETQYF
CDR3 DNA: TGTGCCATCAGGCCGGGACTAGCGGGTTACCAAGAGACCCAGTACTTC
D gene: TRBD2
J gene: TRBJ2-5
clone size: -
V gene: TRBV10-3

CDR3 protein: CASSLKGDGAYEQYF
CDR3 DNA: TGTGCCAGCAGCCTGAAGGGGGACGGTGCCTACGAGCAGTACTTC
D gene: -
J gene: TRBJ2-7
clone size: -
V gene: TRBV12-3/TRBV12-4

CDR3 protein: CASSPSGGPIDEQYF
CDR3 DNA: TGTGCCAGCAGCCCCTCAGGGGGCCCCATCGACGAGCAGTACTTC
D gene: TRBD1
J gene: TRBJ2-7
clone size: -
V gene: TRBV6-6

CDR3 protein: CASSFIDTDTQYF
CDR3 DNA: TGTGCCAGCTCGTTCATCGACACAGATACGCAGTATTTT
D gene: -
J gene: TRBJ2-3
clone size: -
V gene: TRBV25-1

CDR3 protein: CASSSLPIAEEQYF
CDR3 DNA: TGTGCCAGCAGCTCCTTACCCATAGCGGAAGAGCAGTACTTC
D gene: -
J gene: TRBJ2-7
clone size: -
V gene: TRBV2

CDR3 protein: CASSEPGGFLNTEAFF
CDR3 DNA: TGTGCCAGCAGTGAACCCGGGGGCTTCCTGAACACTGAAGCTTTCTTT
D gene: -
J gene: TRBJ1-1
clone size: -
V gene: TRBV6-1

CDR3 protein: CASSSTGEMKTEAFF
CDR3 DNA: TGTGCCAGCAGCTCCACAGGGGAGATGAAGACTGAAGCTTTCTTT
D gene: TRBD1
J gene: TRBJ1-1
clone size: -
V gene: TRBV7-9

CDR3 protein: CASRNSGRIYGYTF
CDR3 DNA: TGTGCCAGCAGGAACTCGGGACGGATCTATGGCTACACCTTC
D gene: -
J gene: TRBJ1-2
clone size: -
V gene: TRBV28

CDR3 protein: CASSEQNNEQFF
CDR3 DNA: TGTGCCTCAAGCGAGCAGAACAATGAGCAGTTCTTC
D gene: -
J gene: TRBJ2-1
clone size: few
V gene: TRBV6-2/TRBV6-3

CDR3 protein: CASSGEFYEQYF
CDR3 DNA: TGTGCCAGCAGCGGGGAGTTCTACGAGCAGTACTTC
D gene: -
J gene: TRBJ2-7
clone size: -
V gene: TRBV6-2/TRBV6-3

CDR3 protein: CASRQAGRPQHF
CDR3 DNA: TGTGCCAGCCGCCAGGCGGGGCGGCCCCAGCATTTT
D gene: -
J gene: TRBJ1-5
clone size: -
V gene: TRBV12-3/TRBV12-4

CDR3 protein: CASSHQTGYYEQYF
CDR3 DNA: TGTGCCAGCAGCCACCAGACAGGGTACTACGAGCAGTACTTC
D gene: TRBD1
J gene: TRBJ2-7
clone size: -
V gene: TRBV7-9

CDR3 protein: CASSEALYSGVDGETQYF
CDR3 DNA: TGTGCCAGCAGTGAAGCGCTGTATAGCGGGGTGGATGGTGAGACCCAGTACTTC
D gene: TRBD2
J gene: TRBJ2-5
clone size: -
V gene: TRBV6-1

CDR3 protein: CASSLPLYGYTF
CDR3 DNA: TGTGCCAGCAGCCTGCCCCTGTATGGCTACACCTTC
D gene: -
J gene: TRBJ1-2
clone size: -
V gene: TRBV6-2/TRBV6-3

CDR3 protein: CRSRDRDGYTF
CDR3 DNA: TGCAGGAGCCGGGACAGGGATGGCTACACCTTC
D gene: TRBD1
J gene: TRBJ1-2
clone size: -
V gene: TRBV20-1

CDR3 protein: CASSFGANNQPQHF
CDR3 DNA: TGTGCCAGCAGCTTCGGGGCGAACAATCAGCCCCAGCATTTT
D gene: -
J gene: TRBJ1-5
clone size: -
V gene: TRBV28

CDR3 protein: CSAGDVETQYF
CDR3 DNA: TGCAGCGCAGGTGATGTGGAGACCCAGTACTTC
D gene: -
J gene: TRBJ2-5
clone size: -
V gene: TRBV29-1

CDR3 protein: CAASRDFYEQYF
CDR3 DNA: TGTGCCGCCAGCCGGGACTTCTACGAGCAGTACTTC
D gene: -
J gene: TRBJ2-7
clone size: -
V gene: TRBV15

CDR3 protein: CASSATSSNEQYF
CDR3 DNA: TGTGCCAGCAGTGCCACTAGTTCGAACGAGCAGTACTTC
D gene: -
J gene: TRBJ2-7
clone size: once
V gene: TRBV25-1

CDR3 protein: CATTGLSWDKNEQFF
CDR3 DNA: TGTGCCACCACAGGGTTGTCTTGGGATAAGAATGAGCAGTTCTTC
D gene: -
J gene: TRBJ2-1
clone size: -
V gene: TRBV12-3/TRBV12-4

CDR3 protein: CASSAGTSGIKDTQYF
CDR3 DNA: TGTGCCAGCAGTGCCGGGACTAGCGGGATTAAAGATACGCAGTATTTT
D gene: TRBD2
J gene: TRBJ2-3
clone size: -
V gene: TRBV2

CDR3 protein: CASRLAFDEQFF
CDR3 DNA: TGTGCCAGCAGGCTAGCATTCGATGAGCAGTTCTTC
D gene: -
J gene: TRBJ2-1
clone size: -
V gene: TRBV12-3/TRBV12-4

CDR3 protein: CASTGPQDRRYEQYF
CDR3 DNA: TGTGCCAGCACCGGGCCCCAGGACAGGAGGTACGAGCAGTACTTC
D gene: TRBD1
J gene: TRBJ2-7
clone size: -
V gene: TRBV7-2

CDR3 protein: CASSQVFGTSGILNEQFF
CDR3 DNA: TGCGCCAGCAGCCAAGTCTTTGGGACTAGCGGGATCTTAAATGAGCAGTTCTTC
D gene: TRBD2
J gene: TRBJ2-1
clone size: -
V gene: TRBV4-3

CDR3 protein: CASSLYTANSPLHF
CDR3 DNA: TGTGCCAGCAGCTTATACACTGCCAATTCACCCCTCCACTTT
D gene: -
J gene: TRBJ1-6
clone size: -
V gene: TRBV7-3

CDR3 protein: CASSEDPGVPLRPLHF
CDR3 DNA: TGTGCCAGCAGTGAAGACCCCGGGGTCCCTTTACGCCCCCTCCACTTT
D gene: -
J gene: TRBJ1-6
clone size: -
V gene: TRBV2

CDR3 protein: CASSQRVRVAYNEQFF
CDR3 DNA: TGCGCCAGCAGCCAGAGAGTTAGGGTCGCCTACAATGAGCAGTTCTTC
D gene: -
J gene: TRBJ2-1
clone size: -
V gene: TRBV4-3

CDR3 protein: CSAGTAATDTQYF
CDR3 DNA: TGCAGTGCTGGGACGGCGGCCACAGATACGCAGTATTTT
D gene: -
J gene: TRBJ2-3
clone size: -
V gene: TRBV20-1

CDR3 protein: CASRTERGGGYEQFF
CDR3 DNA: TGTGCCAGCAGGACCGAGCGGGGGGGCGGTTATGAGCAGTTCTTC
D gene: TRBD2
J gene: TRBJ2-1
clone size: -
V gene: TRBV13

CDR3 protein: CASRPSRGPDTQYF
CDR3 DNA: TGCGCCAGCAGGCCAAGCAGGGGCCCAGATACGCAGTATTTT
D gene: -
J gene: TRBJ2-3
clone size: -
V gene: TRBV5-1

CDR3 protein: CASSPRTANYGYTF
CDR3 DNA: TGTGCCAGCAGTCCTCGGACAGCTAACTATGGCTACACCTTC
D gene: -
J gene: TRBJ1-2
clone size: -
V gene: TRBV7-9

CDR3 protein: CSVGGLAGPYNEQYF
CDR3 DNA: TGCAGCGTGGGGGGACTAGCGGGGCCGTACAATGAGCAGTACTTC
D gene: TRBD2
J gene: TRBJ2-7
clone size: -
V gene: TRBV29-1

CDR3 protein: CASSSPGRSGSGEQFF
CDR3 DNA: TGTGCCAGCAGCTCCCCGGGCCGTAGCGGAAGCGGTGAGCAGTTCTTC
D gene: -
J gene: TRBJ2-1
clone size: -
V gene: TRBV28

CDR3 protein: CATISGWSSGANVLTF
CDR3 DNA: TGTGCCACCATTTCCGGGTGGAGCTCTGGGGCCAACGTCCTGACTTTC
D gene: -
J gene: TRBJ2-6
clone size: -
V gene: TRBV10-3

CDR3 protein: CASSLSLSDNEQFF
CDR3 DNA: TGTGCCAGCAGTTTATCGTTGTCCGACAATGAGCAGTTCTTC
D gene: -
J gene: TRBJ2-1
clone size: -
V gene: TRBV27

CDR3 protein: CASSLDSDGNYGYTF
CDR3 DNA: TGCGCCAGCAGCTTGGACTCCGACGGAAACTATGGCTACACCTTC
D gene: -
J gene: TRBJ1-2
clone size: few
V gene: TRBV5-1

CDR3 protein: CSARGLGQPQHF
CDR3 DNA: TGCAGTGCTAGGGGGCTAGGTCAGCCCCAGCATTTT
D gene: -
J gene: TRBJ1-5
clone size: few
V gene: TRBV20-1

CDR3 protein: CSARDFPGAGDSPLHF
CDR3 DNA: TGCAGTGCTAGAGATTTCCCGGGAGCGGGAGATTCACCCCTCCACTTT
D gene: -
J gene: TRBJ1-6
clone size: -
V gene: TRBV20-1

CDR3 protein: CASSQDTGRYQPQHF
CDR3 DNA: TGTGCCAGCAGCCAGGACACAGGGAGATATCAGCCCCAGCATTTT
D gene: -
J gene: TRBJ1-5
clone size: -
V gene: TRBV3-1

CDR3 protein: CSASGTTGPQHF
CDR3 DNA: TGCAGTGCTAGTGGGACCACCGGGCCCCAGCATTTT
D gene: -
J gene: TRBJ1-5
clone size: once
V gene: TRBV20-1

CDR3 protein: CASSLRDMNNEQFF
CDR3 DNA: TGTGCCAGCAGCTTGCGTGATATGAACAATGAGCAGTTCTTC
D gene: -
J gene: TRBJ2-1
clone size: -
V gene: TRBV7-8

CDR3 protein: CSADTGANVLTF
CDR3 DNA: TGCAGTGCTGACACTGGGGCCAACGTCCTGACTTTC
D gene: -
J gene: TRBJ2-6
clone size: -
V gene: TRBV20-1

CDR3 protein: CASSQAVDSGANVLTF
CDR3 DNA: TGTGCCAGCAGCCAAGCCGTGGACTCTGGGGCCAACGTCCTGACTTTC
D gene: -
J gene: TRBJ2-6
clone size: -
V gene: TRBV3-1

CDR3 protein: CSARDWDGLRDSPLHF
CDR3 DNA: TGCAGTGCTAGAGATTGGGACGGACTTCGGGATTCACCCCTCCACTTT
D gene: -
J gene: TRBJ1-6
clone size: -
V gene: TRBV20-1

CDR3 protein: CASSLAGAMEYEQYF
CDR3 DNA: TGTGCCAGCAGCTTGGCTGGGGCTATGGAGTACGAGCAGTACTTC
D gene: -
J gene: TRBJ2-7
clone size: -
V gene: TRBV5-8

CDR3 protein: CASSQVTSGRTHEQYF
CDR3 DNA: TGTGCCAGCAGCCAAGTTACTAGCGGGAGGACCCACGAGCAGTACTTC
D gene: TRBD2
J gene: TRBJ2-7
clone size: -
V gene: TRBV3-1

CDR3 protein: CASSQRSDGEAFF
CDR3 DNA: TGTGCCAGCAGCCAGCGGTCGGACGGTGAAGCTTTCTTT
D gene: -
J gene: TRBJ1-1
clone size: -
V gene: TRBV3-1

CDR3 protein: CASSGHQQQYF
CDR3 DNA: TGTGCCAGCAGTGGACATCAACAGCAGTACTTC
D gene: -
J gene: TRBJ2-7
clone size: -
V gene: TRBV2

CDR3 protein: CSVEGAGQTNTEAFF
CDR3 DNA: TGCAGCGTTGAAGGAGCGGGACAGACGAACACTGAAGCTTTCTTT
D gene: TRBD1
J gene: TRBJ1-1
clone size: -
V gene: TRBV29-1